These 23 T cell receptor beta chains share one sample of origin, sequenced in a study of Ad26.COV2.S vaccination and SARS-CoV-2 variants. Treatment noted: some 19 received Ad26.COV2.S at low or high dose, single or two shots; 5 received placebo; per-sample allocation not given. Samples came from day 63 after the first vaccine or placebo injection. Produced via immunoSEQ multiplex PCR; TCRdb's table is partial and in-frame only. The sample shows a few hundred thousand clones, approximately 90% of them seen only once. Sequenced material: peripheral blood, taken in a trial of Ad26.COV2.S vaccine versus placebo. Receptors were obtained from a person aged 18 to 59 who received the Ad26.COV2.S COVID-19 vaccine or a placebo.

The V gene is TRBV6-5, the J gene TRBJ2-7; D remains unclear. Trimming took 8 bases from V and 1 from J, leaving 15 bases between them. CDR3 length: 14 amino acids. Germline V gene data show CDR1 as MNHEY and CDR2 as SVGAGI. DNA of the CDR3: TGTGCCAGCGTCGGCCGGGCAGCTTCCTACGAGCAGTACTTC. It specifies CASVGRAASYEQYF.

In its sample, this clone was seen once. The sample carries other DNA sequences with the same CDR3. For the CDR3, the DNA is TGTGCCAGCAGCTGGGGACAGGGGATGAACACTGAAGCTTTCTTT. Encoded protein: CASSWGQGMNTEAFF. The J gene is TRBJ1-1, the V gene TRBV5-4, with 10 bases lining up with TRBD1. The germline CDR1 and CDR2 sequences are SGHNT and YYREEE (reference sequence). The CDR3 is 15 residues long. With V trimmed by 3 bases and J by 0 bases, 2 bases remained unmatched.

The chain uses TRBV7-2 and TRBJ2-5, with D possibly matching TRBD2 (6 bases). Germline V CDR1 and CDR2: SGHTA, FQGNSA. V gave up 1 base and J gave up 6 bases, with 12 bases separating them. The CDR3 extends over 14 amino acids. CDR3 amino acids: CASSLVGGAQTQYF. DNA of the CDR3: TGTGCCAGCAGCTTAGTGGGCGGGGCCCAGACCCAGTACTTC.

The chain is built from TRBV28 and TRBJ1-2, with 7 bases aligning to TRBD1. CDR3 length equals 16 residues. After removal of 3 bases from V and 2 bases from J, the junction contained 9 bases not matched to a gene. Germline CDR1 is MDHEN and CDR2 is SYDVKM. The DNA for the CDR3 is TGTGCCAGCAGTTTCCCCCCGAGGGGGCGCAACTATGGCTACACCTTC. Residues: CASSFPPRGRNYGYTF.

In DNA form, the CDR3 reads TGTGCCAGCTCACCACAAGGACAGTTTTTTCTGAACACCGGGGAGCTGTTTTTT. Protein product: CASSPQGQFFLNTGELFF. This chain joins TRBV18 and TRBJ2-2, with D tentatively TRBD1 (6 bases). V gave up 1 base and J gave up 1 base, with 16 bases separating them. This CDR3 region has 18 residues. Germline CDR1 is KGHSH and CDR2 is LQKENI. The entire variable domain, with the rest obtained from reference TRBV18 and TRBJ2-2, is as follows: NAGVMQNPRHLVRRRGQEARLRCSPMKGHSHVYWYRQLPEEGLKFMVYLQKENIIDESGMPKERFSAEFPKEGPSILRIQQVVRGDSAAYFCASSPQGQFFLNTGELFFGEGSRLTVL.

The chain uses TRBV11-2 and TRBJ2-7; 7 positions match TRBD1. Germline values: CDR1 SGHAT, CDR2 FQNNGV. The V and J ends lost 2 bases and 5 bases, in that order; junction bases with no gene match: 9. This CDR3 is 15 amino acids long. The CDR3 DNA reads as TGTGCCAGCAGCTTAACTGGCCACAGGGGCCACGAGCAGTACTTC. It specifies CASSLTGHRGHEQYF.

This clone was seen only a few times. This chain links TRBV4-1 with TRBJ2-1; D not resolved. Trimming took 1 base from V and 0 from J, leaving 7 bases between them. Germline assignment: CDR1 MGHRA and CDR2 YSYEKL. This CDR3 is built from 15 residues. CDR3 amino acids: CASSQVLSSYNEQFF. The CDR3 DNA is TGCGCCAGCAGCCAAGTCCTTAGCTCCTACAATGAGCAGTTCTTC.

This clone was seen only once. The rearrangement uses TRBV6-5 and TRBJ2-7; 8 positions agree with TRBD1. Trimming at V came to 9 bases and at J to 6 bases, leaving 16 bases not matched to a gene. The CDR3 covers 15 residues. From germline, CDR1 is MNHEY and CDR2 SVGAGI. The CDR3 reads CARDRSRGRLSEQYF. The CDR3, as DNA: TGTGCCAGGGACCGCAGCAGGGGGCGCTTAAGCGAGCAGTACTTC.

The chain is built from TRBV29-1 and TRBJ2-7; the D gene could be TRBD1 or TRBD2 (5 bases each). Germline V gene sequence: CDR1 SQVTM, CDR2 ANQGSEA. V dropped 5 bases and J dropped 3 bases, with 14 bases sitting between them. The CDR3 has 13 amino acids. CDR3 bases: TGCAGCGTTCCGGGCCGGGACGGCTACGAGCAGTACTTC. Its translation: CSVPGRDGYEQYF.

This clone was observed a single time. This chain joins TRBV6-5 and TRBJ2-5, with a tentative D call TRBD1 (5 bases). This CDR3 has 14 amino acids. V was shortened by 0 bases and J by 7 bases, with 12 bases between the two germline ends. CDR1 is MNHEY and CDR2 is SVGAGI in the germline V gene. The DNA of the CDR3 is TGTGCCAGCAGTTACTCGGGCAGGGAAGGGACCCAGTACTTC. It codes for CASSYSGREGTQYF.

This chain connects TRBV19 to TRBJ2-2, with unresolved D. The germline V gene encodes CDR1 LNHDA and CDR2 SQIVND (reference sequence). This CDR3 contains 14 residues. The V end was cut by 5 bases, the J end by 3 bases, with 10 bases between. The CDR3 DNA reads TGTGCCAGTAGTTCAACGGCAGACACCGGGGAGCTGTTTTTT. Translation gives CASSSTADTGELFF.

This sequence joins TRBV6-1 and TRBJ1-5, with D perhaps TRBD1 (5 bases). The germline gives CDR1 MNHNS, CDR2 SASEGT. The germline V and J ends were trimmed by 5 bases and 9 bases, with 17 bases remaining between them. There are 14 residues in the CDR3. Here the CDR3 DNA reads TGTGCCAGCAGTTATCGGGACGGTCTGTGGCCCCAGCATTTT. It yields the protein CASSYRDGLWPQHF.

The V and J genes are TRBV5-1 and TRBJ2-7, with a possible D match to TRBD2 (5 bases). V lost 4 bases and J 3 bases, leaving 14 bases between the germline ends. This CDR3 comprises 14 residues. Germline loops: CDR1 SGHRS, CDR2 YFSETQ. As DNA, the CDR3 is TGCGCCAGCAGCCCTGGTAGGGAGCTCTACGAGCAGTACTTC. This sequence encodes CASSPGRELYEQYF.

This clone was detected only once. This chain uses TRBV6-6 with TRBJ2-7, with D maybe TRBD1 (6 bases). The V gene lost 6 bases and the J gene lost 3 bases, with 15 bases spanning the gap. The length of the CDR3 is 14 residues. Per the germline V gene, CDR1 is MNHNY and CDR2 is SVGAGI (reference sequence). Here the CDR3 DNA reads TGTGCCAGCAGGAACACAGGGATTTACTACGAGCAGTACTTC. It codes for CASRNTGIYYEQYF.

As concerns this clone: This specimen includes other DNA sequences encoding the same CDR3. The CDR3 region is CASSVGVTSTDTQYF. Here the CDR3 DNA reads TGTGCCAGCAGCGTAGGGGTAACGAGCACAGATACGCAGTATTTT. The chain recombines TRBV9 with TRBJ2-3; D is ambiguous. Germline lookup yields CDR1 SGDLS and CDR2 YYNGEE. This CDR3 contains 15 residues. V was clipped by 0 bases and J by 0 bases, with 8 bases between them.

The chain carries TRBV5-8 and TRBJ1-6; 8 bases align to TRBD1. V shed 2 bases and J 0 bases; nucleotides not matched to a gene: 1. Looked up from germline, CDR1 is SGHTS and CDR2 is YDEGEE. The CDR3 is 16 amino acids. This CDR3 reads CASSFQGASYNSPLHF. The CDR3 DNA reads as TGTGCCAGCAGCTTCCAGGGGGCCTCCTATAATTCACCCCTCCACTTT.

The table lists this clone with a count of one. The chain is built from TRBV30 and TRBJ1-1, with D tentatively TRBD1 (5 bases). The CDR3 is 12 amino acids. Germline assignment: CDR1 GTSNPN and CDR2 SVGIG (reference sequence). The V and J ends lost 8 bases and 11 bases respectively, with 21 bases between them. The CDR3 sequence is CAVRVSTLRAFF. In DNA form, the CDR3 reads TGTGCCGTCAGGGTCTCAACGCTTCGGGCTTTCTTT.

This clone was counted once. The chain has TRBV19 and TRBJ1-2; D is unresolved. In germline, CDR1 is LNHDA, CDR2 SQIVND (reference sequence). This CDR3 is built from 13 residues. The V end was cut by 7 bases, the J end by 8 bases, with 17 bases between. The CDR3 sequence is CASTSYQEGGYTF. CDR3 nucleotide sequence: TGTGCCAGTACCTCATATCAGGAAGGCGGCTACACCTTC.

This rearrangement joins TRBV28 to TRBJ2-2, with TRBD1 matching 9 bases. The CDR3 covers 16 residues. Germline V gene sequence: CDR1 MDHEN, CDR2 SYDVKM. The V segment lost 1 base and the J segment 6 bases; nucleotides outside the gene matches: 6. The DNA of the CDR3 is TGTGCCAGCAGTTTATCGGGACAGGGAAGAGCCGGGGAGCTGTTTTTT. Amino acid sequence: CASSLSGQGRAGELFF. The entire variable domain, with the rest obtained from reference TRBV28 and TRBJ2-2, is as follows: DVKVTQSSRYLVKRTGEKVFLECVQDMDHENMFWYRQDPGLGLRLIYFSYDVKMKEKGDIPEGYSVSREKKERFSLILESASTNQTSMYLCASSLSGQGRAGELFFGEGSRLTVL.

The chain is built from TRBV6-1 and TRBJ2-7; no clear D. V lost 2 bases, J lost 2 bases, and 10 bases lay in between. The germline gives CDR1 MNHNS, CDR2 SASEGT. CDR3 length: 14 amino acids. DNA of the CDR3: TGTGCCAGCAGTGAAATCGGCAGGACCTACGAGCAGTACTTC. This gives the protein CASSEIGRTYEQYF.

The chain joins TRBV28 to TRBJ1-2; 8 bases match TRBD1. This CDR3 comprises 12 residues. Germline V gene lookup returns CDR1 MDHEN and CDR2 SYDVKM. Trimming cost V 9 bases and J 3 bases; bases outside gene matches: 3. This CDR3 reads CAREQGDYGYTF. The DNA of the CDR3 is TGTGCCAGAGAACAGGGGGACTATGGCTACACCTTC.

This chain links TRBV6-6 with TRBJ2-7; 8 positions match TRBD1. The CDR3 is 13 amino acids. Germline V lookup: CDR1 MNHNY, CDR2 SVGAGI (reference sequence). The V and J ends lost 6 bases and 2 bases, in that order; junction bases with no gene match: 3. The CDR3 loop reads CASSQGAAYEQYF. Written as DNA, the CDR3 is TGTGCCAGCAGCCAGGGGGCTGCCTACGAGCAGTACTTC.

V is TRBV29-1 and J is TRBJ2-2; 9 bases map to TRBD2. J was trimmed by 5 bases and V by 8 bases; bases with no gene match: 12. Germline V gene lookup returns CDR1 SQVTM and CDR2 ANQGSEA. There are 15 residues in the CDR3. The CDR3 is CSIKPGTSHTGELFF. The CDR3 bases are TGCAGCATCAAGCCCGGGACTAGCCATACCGGGGAGCTGTTTTTT.